The 10 T cell receptor beta chains reported below all come from one sample, sequenced in a study of tumor-infiltrating lymphocytes in primary liver carcinoma. Total RNA amounting to 450 to 550 ng was the source from which TCR beta cDNA was made with a constant-region primer. Slightly modified ARM-PCR with three nested multiplex PCR rounds yielded TCR beta libraries. A C-beta reverse primer was combined with TRBV1-TRBV30 forward primers in the first two PCR rounds, and each round had about 10 cycles. TCRdb redid the calling of the multiplex PCR reads with MiXCR, one entry per CDR3 protein. The sample carries approximately 320,000 distinct CDR3 sequences, 58% recorded once. Germline DNA was extracted too, while blood RNA derived from unsorted whole blood. Sequencing was done on a sample of peripheral blood. All receptors come from a woman aged 25 to 39 with primary liver carcinoma and hepatitis B virus infection.

Remarks on this clonotype: No conserved phenylalanine or tryptophan ends this CDR3, so it is likely a read error. The DNA is omitted, as the CDR3 cannot be located on it reliably, and the CDR3 follows TCRdb's listing. This chain links TRBV10-2 with TRBJ2-3; TRBD2 reflects the table's D call only, with no check against the DNA. With termini counted, the CDR3 has 17 amino acids. Germline V gene lookup returns CDR1 WSHSY and CDR2 SAAADI. CDR3 amino acids: CASSSGTSGRITDTQYC.

The rearrangement uses TRBV18 and TRBJ1-2, with TRBD1 matching over 8 bases. After removal of 0 bases from V and 3 bases from J, the junction contained 6 bases not matched to a gene. Per the germline V gene, CDR1 is KGHSH and CDR2 is LQKENI. The CDR3 sequence is 16 residues long. CDR3 sequence reads: CASSPPAGQGDYGYTF. CDR3 in DNA: TGTGCCAGCTCACCACCGGCCGGACAGGGAGACTATGGCTACACCTTC.

A remark on this clonotype: At one boundary the junction diverges from the germline segment, which might be a read error. The J gene is TRBJ1-5, the V gene TRBV6-1, with D hard to call. This CDR3 region has 15 residues. Germline CDR1 is MNHNS and CDR2 is SASEGT. CDR3 DNA: TGTGCCAGCAAAGAGAGGCGGACGAGCAATCAGCCCCATCATTTT. It specifies CASKERRTSNQPHHF.

Regarding this clonotype: A much larger clone lies a single base off, so this may be a read error. The CDR3 spells CGSSYSRGSVHEQFF. CDR3 DNA sequence: TGTGGCAGCAGTTACTCTCGCGGGAGCGTGCATGAGCAGTTCTTC. V is TRBV6-5 and J is TRBJ2-1, with TRBD2 identical over 7 bases. Germline V CDR1 and CDR2: MNHEY, SVGAGI. The CDR3 totals 15 residues.

On this clonotype itself: A read error may explain this, as a much larger clone is one base away. The DNA of the CDR3 is TGTGCCAGCAGTTATCCCCCGGTCGCCGGGAGGGGATTCTCCTACGAGCAGTACTTC. Amino acids: CASSYPPVAGRGFSYEQYF. The chain joins TRBV12-3 or TRBV12-4 to TRBJ2-7, with 8 nucleotides matching TRBD2. The CDR3 sequence is 19 residues long. Trimming at V came to 4 bases and at J to 0 bases, leaving 17 bases not matched to a gene.

V usage is TRBV18 and J usage is TRBJ2-2, with TRBD1 identical over 9 bases. CDR3 length equals 14 residues. Per the germline V gene, CDR1 is KGHSH and CDR2 is LQKENI. The ends lost 4 bases at V and 7 bases at J; junction bases unmatched: 4. CDR3 protein: CASSLYRGRGELFF. The CDR3 region has the DNA TGTGCCAGCTCACTCTACAGGGGGCGCGGGGAGCTGTTTTTT.

This clonotype was detected many times. The V and J genes are TRBV12-3 or TRBV12-4 and TRBJ2-3; D remains unclear. V was cut by 5 bases and J by 2 bases, with 5 bases left in between. This CDR3 region has 12 residues. This CDR3 reads CASSQITDTQYF. The CDR3 DNA follows: TGTGCCAGCAGTCAAATCACAGATACGCAGTATTTT.

About this clonotype: A much larger clone sits a single nucleotide away, making a read error possible. This rearrangement joins TRBV12-3 or TRBV12-4 to TRBJ2-5, with D unclear. The CDR3 is 13 amino acids. The ends were cut back, 10 bases at V and 1 base at J, with 13 bases in the middle. In DNA, the CDR3 is TGTGCCACCAGACTGGGGTCCCAAGAGACCCAGTACTTC. Translation: CATRLGSQETQYF.

The chain employs TRBV28 and TRBJ1-1; D unclear. This CDR3 contains 15 residues. V was clipped by 6 bases and J by 0 bases, with 14 bases between them. Germline assignment: CDR1 MDHEN and CDR2 SYDVKM. CDR3 in DNA: TGTGCCAGCAGCCACCTTGTCGGGTTGAACACTGAAGCTTTCTTT. Encoded protein: CASSHLVGLNTEAFF.

The chain recombines TRBV10-3 with TRBJ1-5; D gene uncertain. Deletions cut 0 bases from V and 4 bases from J, with 7 bases between. From germline, CDR1 is ENHRY and CDR2 SYGVKD. The CDR3 length is 14 residues. The CDR3 region is CAISESGGNQPQHF. CDR3 in DNA: TGTGCCATCAGTGAGTCGGGTGGGAATCAGCCCCAGCATTTT.